This TCR beta chain appears in the sequencing data of a study of beta chain features in type 1 diabetes. Expressed TCRB transcripts were sequenced because the entire RNA isolate underwent reverse transcription. Naive, central memory and regulatory T cell samples averaged about 3.57 million reads. The protocol was immunoSEQ multiplex PCR, while the TCRdb copy is restricted to in-frame clones and leaves out a portion. The table includes about 170,000 clones, approximately 7.8% detected once. Study conclusions and caveats: Researchers report that Type 1 diabetes patients had moderately but significantly shorter TCRB CDR3s across all four CD4+ subsets.

As to this clone: Its specificity is not known.

This CDR3 region has 14 residues. Trimming left V 3 bases short and J 4 bases short, with 12 bases between. CDR1 is SNHLY and CDR2 is FYNNEI in the germline V gene. The sequence came from a woman in her thirties or forties with type 1 diabetes. The chain combines TRBV2 with TRBJ1-1; the D is unclear. Sequencing was performed on central memory CD4+ T cells from blood. CDR3 nucleotides: TGTGCCAGCAGTGACCCGACTGGCGGCACTGAAGCTTTCTTT. Translating it yields CASSDPTGGTEAFF.